The 5 T cell receptor beta chains given below trace back to one sample, sequenced in a study of beta chain features in type 1 diabetes. Study outcomes and limitations: TCRB CDR3s were moderately but significantly shorter in Type 1 diabetes patients in all four CD4+ subsets.

For these TCRs, the target antigens are not known. Reverse transcribing all isolated RNA meant expressed TCRB transcripts were sequenced. Clones were sequenced by immunoSEQ multiplex PCR, and TCRdb holds only the in-frame ones, with some missing. The table has hundreds of thousands of clones, around an eighth seen once. The sample comprised naive CD4+ T cells from blood. The receptors originated from a man aged 18 to 30 with type 1 diabetes.

This clone was detected a few times. CDR3: CASSHGVSGANVLTF. The CDR3 DNA reads TGTGCCAGCAGCCACGGGGTCTCTGGGGCCAACGTCCTGACTTTC. V is TRBV7-9 and J is TRBJ2-6, with D tentatively TRBD2 (5 bases). Trimming pared 5 bases from V and 0 bases from J, leaving 8 bases between. The CDR3 sequence is 15 residues long. The germline gives CDR1 SEHNR, CDR2 FQNEAQ (reference sequence).

V is TRBV9 and J is TRBJ2-7; TRBD1 matches 9 bases. V dropped 3 bases and J dropped 3; count of bases not matched to a gene: 7. From germline, CDR1 is SGDLS and CDR2 YYNGEE. This CDR3 contains 15 residues. Here the CDR3 DNA reads TGTGCCAGCAGCGAGGGACAGGGAACCAGCTACGAGCAGTACTTC. Protein: CASSEGQGTSYEQYF. The full variable domain, its missing parts supplied by reference TRBV9 and TRBJ2-7, is DSGVTQTPKHLITATGQRVTLRCSPRSGDLSVYWYQQSLDQGLQFLIQYYNGEERAKGNILERFSAQQFPDLHSELNLSSLELGDSALYFCASSEGQGTSYEQYFGPGTRLTVT.

This rearrangement joins TRBV18 to TRBJ2-6, with unresolved D. CDR1 KGHSH and CDR2 LQKENI come from the germline V gene. Deletions cut 3 bases from V and 0 bases from J, with 3 bases between. CDR3 size: 14 residues. CDR3 protein: CASSPLSGANVLTF. The CDR3, as DNA: TGTGCCAGCTCACCCCTCTCTGGGGCCAACGTCCTGACTTTC. Combining the CDR3 with reference TRBV18 and TRBJ2-6 gives the whole variable domain NAGVMQNPRHLVRRRGQEARLRCSPMKGHSHVYWYRQLPEEGLKFMVYLQKENIIDESGMPKERFSAEFPKEGPSILRIQQVVRGDSAAYFCASSPLSGANVLTFGAGSRLTVL.

This clone was seen only once. The chain employs TRBV6-5 and TRBJ2-7; either TRBD1 or TRBD2 may supply D (5 bases each). Germline CDR1 and CDR2: MNHEY and SVGAGI. The CDR3 spans 15 residues. V was shortened by 6 bases and J by 5 bases, with 20 bases between the two germline ends. The CDR3 loop is CASSPRGVLSHEQYF. In nucleotides, the CDR3 is TGTGCCAGCAGCCCACGAGGGGTTTTATCCCACGAGCAGTACTTC.

This CDR3 is CATVRDRGMYEQYF. The DNA of the CDR3 is TGTGCCACGGTCCGGGACAGGGGGATGTACGAGCAGTACTTC. This chain links TRBV10-3 with TRBJ2-7, with 11 bases fitting TRBD1. Germline-derived CDR1 and CDR2 are ENHRY and SYGVKD. CDR3 size: 14 residues. J gave up 4 bases and V 10 bases, and 9 bases lay outside the gene matches.